This T cell receptor beta chain stems from a study of circulating and synovial CD4+ cells in juvenile arthritis. Whole-study results and caveats: Compared with bulk blood, circulating pathogenic-like lymphocytes shared substantially more CDR3 sequences with synovial T cells. Bulk blood CD4 repertoires were more diverse than these.

Concerning this clone itself: Its antigen is undetermined.

Generated by immunoSEQ multiplex PCR, the TCRdb table keeps only in-frame clones and is missing some. The profile shows 35,000 or so clones, roughly 96% of them singletons. Sequenced samples came from active juvenile idiopathic arthritis patients. Per germline, CDR1 MDHEN and CDR2 SYDVKM. The CDR3 contains 16 residues. J was trimmed by 4 bases and V by 8 bases; bases with no gene match: 13. Sequenced input: CD4+ T cells from blood. This rearrangement joins TRBV28 to TRBJ1-5; 8 bases are shared with TRBD1. The clonotype was recovered from a human donor with juvenile idiopathic arthritis. As DNA, the CDR3 is TGTGCCAGCCAGGGGAGGACAGGGACAGTAAATCAGCCCCAGCATTTT. This sequence encodes CASQGRTGTVNQPQHF. Based on the CDR3 plus reference TRBV28 and TRBJ1-5, the full variable domain is DVKVTQSSRYLVKRTGEKVFLECVQDMDHENMFWYRQDPGLGLRLIYFSYDVKMKEKGDIPEGYSVSREKKERFSLILESASTNQTSMYLCASQGRTGTVNQPQHFGDGTRLSIL.